This TCR beta chain is from a study of blood T cell repertoires in COVID-19. The length of the CDR3 is 14 residues. V dropped 3 bases and J dropped 3 bases, with 12 bases sitting between them. Germline lookup yields CDR1 LGHNT and CDR2 FRNRAP. Profiled with immunoSEQ multiplex PCR; TCRdb holds only in-frame clones, not every one. In the table there are around 170,000 clones, about 80% of which are singletons. Sequenced sample: peripheral blood. This receptor was identified in a human donor in a cohort sampled during active COVID-19. The chain is built from TRBV12-5 and TRBJ2-7; D perhaps matches TRBD1 (6 bases). This CDR3 reads CASGFIAGVYEQYF. In nucleotides, the CDR3 is TGTGCTAGTGGTTTTATCGCAGGGGTCTACGAGCAGTACTTC.